The entry below describes one TCR beta chain. Its antigen is unidentified. This record comes from a study of cytomegalovirus exposure and HLA in healthy donors. Study-level results: Researchers catalogued about 150 TCR beta chains as cytomegalovirus-associated.

This PCR relied on a set of 60 Vbeta primers and 13 Jbeta primers. Only in-frame clones appear in the TCRdb table, and some are missing; sequencing was by immunoSEQ multiplex PCR. Of about 160,000 clones in the sample, over 60% were seen once. This receptor was obtained from a woman in her twenties or thirties in good health and CMV-seronegative. Sequences were obtained from PBMCs.

The CDR3 spells CASSPIVEDIQYF. The CDR3 DNA is TGTGCCAGCAGTCCCATAGTTGAGGACATTCAGTACTTC. The chain couples TRBV27 to TRBJ2-4; D is uncertain. Trimming stripped 5 bases from V and 8 bases from J, with 13 bases between. Germline CDR1 MNHEY, CDR2 SMNVEV (reference sequence). This CDR3 spans 13 amino acids.